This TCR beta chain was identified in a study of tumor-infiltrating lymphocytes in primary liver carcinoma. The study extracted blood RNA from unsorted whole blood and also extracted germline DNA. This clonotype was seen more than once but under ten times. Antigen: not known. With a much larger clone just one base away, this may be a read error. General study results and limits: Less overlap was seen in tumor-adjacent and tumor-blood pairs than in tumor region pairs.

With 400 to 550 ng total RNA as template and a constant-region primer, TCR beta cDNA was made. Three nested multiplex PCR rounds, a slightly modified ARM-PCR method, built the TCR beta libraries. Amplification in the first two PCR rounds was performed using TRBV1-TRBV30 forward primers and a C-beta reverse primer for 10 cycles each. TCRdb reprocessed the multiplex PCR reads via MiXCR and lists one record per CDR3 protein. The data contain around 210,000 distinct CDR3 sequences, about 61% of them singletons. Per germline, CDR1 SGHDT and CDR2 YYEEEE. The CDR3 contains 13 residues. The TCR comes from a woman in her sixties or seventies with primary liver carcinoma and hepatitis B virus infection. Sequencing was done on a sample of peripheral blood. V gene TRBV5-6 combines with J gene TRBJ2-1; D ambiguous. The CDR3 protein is CTSSLARVHEQFF. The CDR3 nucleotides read TGTACCAGCAGCTTGGCCCGGGTACATGAGCAGTTCTTC.